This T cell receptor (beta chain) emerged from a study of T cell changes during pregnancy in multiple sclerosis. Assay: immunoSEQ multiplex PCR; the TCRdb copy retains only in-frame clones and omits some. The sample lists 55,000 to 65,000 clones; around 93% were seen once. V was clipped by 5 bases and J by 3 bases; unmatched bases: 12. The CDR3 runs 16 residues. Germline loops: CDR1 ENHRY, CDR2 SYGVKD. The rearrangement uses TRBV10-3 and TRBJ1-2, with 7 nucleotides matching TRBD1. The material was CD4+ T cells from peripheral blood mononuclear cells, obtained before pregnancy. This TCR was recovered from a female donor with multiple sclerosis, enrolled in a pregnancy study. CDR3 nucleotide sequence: TGTGCCATCAGTCCAGAGGGGGACAGACCCTACTATGGCTACACCTTC. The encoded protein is CAISPEGDRPYYGYTF.